At least ten counts were recorded for the clone carrying this T cell receptor beta chain. The sample is drawn from a study of T cells after yellow fever vaccination. There are 15 residues in the CDR3. Germline V gene lookup returns CDR1 SNHLY and CDR2 FYNNEI. J lost 5 bases, V lost 7 bases, and 11 bases had no gene match. TCRdb analysed the 5' RACE reads with MiXCR anew, one entry per CDR3 protein. The repertoire holds around 310,000 distinct CDR3 sequences, with around 4.3% as singletons. This receptor was obtained from a man aged 18 to 30 who received the YFV17D yellow fever vaccine. The sample was PBMCs, taken 15 days after the yellow fever booster vaccination. The chain uses TRBV2 and TRBJ2-3; TRBD1 aligns across 8 bases. The chain's CDR3 is CASTELGQGVDTQYF. CDR3 sequence (DNA): TGTGCCAGCACCGAACTTGGACAGGGCGTAGATACGCAGTATTTT. Full variable domain (missing parts from reference TRBV2 and TRBJ2-3): EPEVTQTPSHQVTQMGQEVILRCVPISNHLYFYWYRQILGQKVEFLVSFYNNEISEKSEIFDDQFSVERPDGSNFTLKIRSTKLEDSAMYFCASTELGQGVDTQYFGPGTRLTVL.